This TCR beta chain was recorded in a study of OX40 agonist ivuxolimab in advanced cancers. Study as a whole: People who had prior anti-PD-1, anti-PD-L1 or anti-CTLA-4 therapy could take part, and less than 50% had some.

A few counts support this clone. Its cognate antigen is unknown. Clones were sequenced by immunoSEQ multiplex PCR, and TCRdb holds only the in-frame ones, with some missing. This table holds 70,000 to 95,000 clones, around nine tenths found once. Study results and limitations: Partly responding patients at 0.1-3.0 mg/kg showed some of the smallest clonal expansion. Clonal expansion was seen in CD4+ and CD8+ blood T cells by week 6 at 0.1 to 3.0 mg/kg.

The V end was cut by 2 bases, the J end by 1 base, with 12 bases between. This CDR3 is built from 16 residues. Per the germline V gene, CDR1 is LNHDA and CDR2 is SQIVND (reference sequence). This sequence was found in an adult with an advanced solid tumor such as melanoma, head and neck, liver or kidney cancer. Source: CD4+ or CD8+ T cells sorted from blood, taken in a trial of the OX40 agonist ivuxolimab. The rearrangement uses TRBV19 and TRBJ1-3; D remains ambiguous. The CDR3 DNA is TGTGCCAGTAGTATAAGCTTGTTGAAATCTGGAAACACCATATATTTT. It codes for CASSISLLKSGNTIYF.